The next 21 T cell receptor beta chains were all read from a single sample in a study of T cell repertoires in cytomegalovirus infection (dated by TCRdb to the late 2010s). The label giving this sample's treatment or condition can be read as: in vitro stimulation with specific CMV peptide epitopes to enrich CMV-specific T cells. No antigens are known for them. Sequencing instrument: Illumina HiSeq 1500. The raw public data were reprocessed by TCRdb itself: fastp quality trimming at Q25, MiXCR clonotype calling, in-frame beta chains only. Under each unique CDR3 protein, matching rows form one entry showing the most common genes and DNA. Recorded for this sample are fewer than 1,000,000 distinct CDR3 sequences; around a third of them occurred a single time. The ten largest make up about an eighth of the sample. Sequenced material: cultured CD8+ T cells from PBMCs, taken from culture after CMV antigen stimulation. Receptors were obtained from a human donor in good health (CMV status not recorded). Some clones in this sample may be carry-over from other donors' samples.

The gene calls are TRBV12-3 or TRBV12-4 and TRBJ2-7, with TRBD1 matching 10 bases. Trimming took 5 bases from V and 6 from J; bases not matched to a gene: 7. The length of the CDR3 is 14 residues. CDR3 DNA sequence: TGTGCCAGCAGTGTGACAGGGGGCGATTGCGAGCAGTACTTC. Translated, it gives CASSVTGGDCEQYF.

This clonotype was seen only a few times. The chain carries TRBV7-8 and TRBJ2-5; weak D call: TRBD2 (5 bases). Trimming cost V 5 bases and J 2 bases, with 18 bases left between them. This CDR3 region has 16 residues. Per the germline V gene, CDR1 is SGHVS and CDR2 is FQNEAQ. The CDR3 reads CASSHFLAGEQETQYF. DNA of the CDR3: TGTGCCAGCAGCCACTTCCTAGCAGGAGAACAAGAGACCCAGTACTTC.

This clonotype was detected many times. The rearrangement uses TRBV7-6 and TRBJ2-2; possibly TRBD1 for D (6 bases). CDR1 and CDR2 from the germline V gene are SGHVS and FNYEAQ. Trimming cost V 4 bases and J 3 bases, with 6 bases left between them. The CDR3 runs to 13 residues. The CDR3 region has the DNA TGTGCCAGCAGCTGGACAGACACCGGGGAGCTGTTTTTT. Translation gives CASSWTDTGELFF.

The CDR3 region is CASSLPGGMYEQFF. The CDR3, as DNA: TGTGCCAGCAGCTTGCCGGGGGGGATGTATGAGCAGTTCTTC. The chain has TRBV13 and TRBJ2-1; 8 nucleotides align to TRBD2. The CDR3 is made up of 14 amino acids. Germline CDR1 is PRHDT and CDR2 is FYEKMQ (reference sequence). J was trimmed by 8 bases and V by 3 bases; bases with no gene match: 6. Based on the CDR3 plus reference TRBV13 and TRBJ2-1, the full variable domain is AAGVIQSPRHLIKEKRETATLKCYPIPRHDTVYWYQQGPGQDPQFLISFYEKMQSDKGSIPDRFSAQQFSDYHSELNMSSLELGDSALYFCASSLPGGMYEQFFGPGTRLTVL.

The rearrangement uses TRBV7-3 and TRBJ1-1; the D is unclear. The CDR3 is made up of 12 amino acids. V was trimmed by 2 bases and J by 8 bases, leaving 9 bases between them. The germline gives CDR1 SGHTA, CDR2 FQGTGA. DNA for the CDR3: TGTGCCAGCAGCTTATCCGCGGAGGAAGCTTTCTTT. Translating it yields CASSLSAEEAFF.

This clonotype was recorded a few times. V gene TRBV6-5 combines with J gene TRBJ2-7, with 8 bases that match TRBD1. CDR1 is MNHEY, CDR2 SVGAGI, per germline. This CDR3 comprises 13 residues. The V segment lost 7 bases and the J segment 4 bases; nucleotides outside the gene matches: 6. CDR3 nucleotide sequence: TGTGCCAGCAAACAGGGGGATAGTTACGAGCAGTACTTC. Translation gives CASKQGDSYEQYF.

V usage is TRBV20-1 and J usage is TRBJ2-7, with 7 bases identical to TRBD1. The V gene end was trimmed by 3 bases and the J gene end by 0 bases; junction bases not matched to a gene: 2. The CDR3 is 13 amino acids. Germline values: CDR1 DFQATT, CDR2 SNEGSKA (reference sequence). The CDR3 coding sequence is TGCAGTGCTAGGGGGGACAGCTCCTACGAGCAGTACGTC. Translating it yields CSARGDSSYEQYV.

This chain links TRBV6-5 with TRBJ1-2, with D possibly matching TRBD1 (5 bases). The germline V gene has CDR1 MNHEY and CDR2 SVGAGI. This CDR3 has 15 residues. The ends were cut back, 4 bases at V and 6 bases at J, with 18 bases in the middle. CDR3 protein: CASSLSGVGFDGYTF. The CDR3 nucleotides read TGTGCCAGCAGTTTATCGGGGGTAGGATTTGATGGCTACACCTTC.

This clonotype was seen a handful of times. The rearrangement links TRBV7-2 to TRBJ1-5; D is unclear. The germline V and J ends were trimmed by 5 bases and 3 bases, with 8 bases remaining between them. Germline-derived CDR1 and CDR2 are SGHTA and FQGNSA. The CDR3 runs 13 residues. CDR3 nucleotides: TGTGCCAGCAGCCCCCTGCTCAATCAGCCCCAGCATTTT. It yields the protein CASSPLLNQPQHF.

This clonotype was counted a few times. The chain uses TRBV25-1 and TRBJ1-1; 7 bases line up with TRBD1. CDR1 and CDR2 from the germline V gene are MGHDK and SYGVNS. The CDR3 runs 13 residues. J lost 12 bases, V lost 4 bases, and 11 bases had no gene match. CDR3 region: CASSVDRARRTFF. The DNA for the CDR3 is TGTGCCAGCAGTGTTGACAGGGCCCGGAGGACTTTCTTT.

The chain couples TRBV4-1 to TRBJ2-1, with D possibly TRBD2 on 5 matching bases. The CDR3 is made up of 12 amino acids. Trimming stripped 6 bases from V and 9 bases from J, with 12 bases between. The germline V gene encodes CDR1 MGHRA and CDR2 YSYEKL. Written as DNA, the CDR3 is TGCGCCAGCAGTGCCGCTGAGGGTGAGCAGTTCTTC. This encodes CASSAAEGEQFF.

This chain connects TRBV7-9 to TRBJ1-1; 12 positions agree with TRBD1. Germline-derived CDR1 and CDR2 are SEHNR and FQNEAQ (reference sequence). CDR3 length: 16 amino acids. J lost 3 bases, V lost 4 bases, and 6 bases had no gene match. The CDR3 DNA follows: TGTGCCAGCAGCTCCCGGGACAGGGGGCCTGACACTGAAGCTTTCTTT. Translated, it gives CASSSRDRGPDTEAFF. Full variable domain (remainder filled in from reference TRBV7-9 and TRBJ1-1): DTGVSQNPRHKITKRGQNVTFRCDPISEHNRLYWYRQTLGQGPEFLTYFQNEAQLEKSRLLSDRFSAERPKGSFSTLEIQRTEQGDSAMYLCASSSRDRGPDTEAFFGQGTRLTVV.

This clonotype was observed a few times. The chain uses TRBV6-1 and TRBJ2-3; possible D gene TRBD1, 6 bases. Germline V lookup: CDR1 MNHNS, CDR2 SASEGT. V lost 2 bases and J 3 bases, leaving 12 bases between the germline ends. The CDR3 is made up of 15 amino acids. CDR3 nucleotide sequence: TGTGCCAGCAGTGAACCCAGGGGTGGTACAGATACGCAGTATTTT. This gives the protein CASSEPRGGTDTQYF.

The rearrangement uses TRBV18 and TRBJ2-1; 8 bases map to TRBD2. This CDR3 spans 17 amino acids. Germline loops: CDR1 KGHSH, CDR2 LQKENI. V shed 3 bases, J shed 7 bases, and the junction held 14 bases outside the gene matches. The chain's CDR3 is CASSPTSGSGGTNEQFF. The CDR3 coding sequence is TGTGCCAGCTCACCCACATCAGGGAGCGGGGGAACGAATGAGCAGTTCTTC.

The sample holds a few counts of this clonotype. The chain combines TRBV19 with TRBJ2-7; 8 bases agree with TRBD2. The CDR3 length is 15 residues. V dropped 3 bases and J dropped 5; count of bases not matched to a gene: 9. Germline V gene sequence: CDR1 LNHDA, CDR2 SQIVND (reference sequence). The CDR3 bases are TGTGCCAGTAGTATGGCCCGGGGGGGCCACAACGAGCAGTACTTC. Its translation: CASSMARGGHNEQYF.

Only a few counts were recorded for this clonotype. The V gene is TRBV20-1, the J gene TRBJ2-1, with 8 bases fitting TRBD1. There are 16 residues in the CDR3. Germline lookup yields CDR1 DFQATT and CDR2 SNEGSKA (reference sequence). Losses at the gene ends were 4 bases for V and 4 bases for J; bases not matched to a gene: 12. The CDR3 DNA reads TGCAGTGCTACCCGGACAGGCCAGGGGGCATACAATGAGCAGTTCTTC. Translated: CSATRTGQGAYNEQFF.

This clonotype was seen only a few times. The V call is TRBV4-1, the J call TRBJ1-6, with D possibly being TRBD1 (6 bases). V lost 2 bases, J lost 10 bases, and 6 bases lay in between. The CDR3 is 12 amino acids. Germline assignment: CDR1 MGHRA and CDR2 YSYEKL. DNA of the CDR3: TGCGCCAGCAGCCAAACAGGGTCACCCCTCCACTTT. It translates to CASSQTGSPLHF.

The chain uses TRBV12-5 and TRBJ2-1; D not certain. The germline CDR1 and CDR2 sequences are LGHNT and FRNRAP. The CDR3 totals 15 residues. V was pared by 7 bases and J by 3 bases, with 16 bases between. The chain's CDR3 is CASASREAVYNEQFF. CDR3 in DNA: TGTGCTAGTGCGTCAAGAGAGGCGGTCTACAATGAGCAGTTCTTC.

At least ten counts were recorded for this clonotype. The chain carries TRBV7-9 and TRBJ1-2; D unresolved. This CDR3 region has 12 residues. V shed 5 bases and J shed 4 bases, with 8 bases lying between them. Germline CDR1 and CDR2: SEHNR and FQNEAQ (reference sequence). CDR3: CASSPRIYGYTF. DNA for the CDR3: TGTGCCAGCAGCCCAAGGATCTATGGCTACACCTTC.

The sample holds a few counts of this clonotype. The CDR3, as DNA: TGTGCCAGCAGTCTGCGGGACAGCGGACCCTACGAGCAGTACTTC. Protein product: CASSLRDSGPYEQYF. This chain connects TRBV7-9 to TRBJ2-7, with a weak D call TRBD1 (7 bases). Trimming took off 6 bases at V and 2 bases at J, with 17 bases between the two ends. Germline V lookup: CDR1 SEHNR, CDR2 FQNEAQ (reference sequence). This CDR3 is built from 15 residues.

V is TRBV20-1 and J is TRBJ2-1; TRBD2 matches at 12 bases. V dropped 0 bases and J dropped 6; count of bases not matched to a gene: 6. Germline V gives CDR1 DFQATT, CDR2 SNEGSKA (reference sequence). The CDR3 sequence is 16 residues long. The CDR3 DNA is TGCAGTGCTAGAGAGTCCCTAGCGGGGGGGATCAATGAGCAGTTCTTC. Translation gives CSARESLAGGINEQFF.